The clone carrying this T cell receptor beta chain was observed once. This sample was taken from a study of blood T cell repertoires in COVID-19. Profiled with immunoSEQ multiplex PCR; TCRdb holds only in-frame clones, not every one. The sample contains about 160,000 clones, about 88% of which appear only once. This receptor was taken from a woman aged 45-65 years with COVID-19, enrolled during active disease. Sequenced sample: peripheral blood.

The CDR3 nucleotides are TGCGCCAGCAGCCAAGTAAGGGACAGGGGAGAGACCCAGTACTTC. Translated: CASSQVRDRGETQYF. The rearrangement uses TRBV4-1 and TRBJ2-5; 10 positions agree with TRBD1. CDR3 size: 15 residues. In germline, CDR1 is MGHRA, CDR2 YSYEKL. Trimming removed 1 base from V and 4 bases from J; junction bases left unmatched: 3.